This T cell receptor beta chain emerged from a study of cytomegalovirus exposure and HLA in healthy donors. On this clone: Its specificity is not known.

Study observations and caveats: After further analysis at a later stage, 16,951 TCR beta sequences were associated with HLA alleles at 0.05 false discovery rate.

Both 60 Vbeta primers and 13 Jbeta primers went into the PCR. TCRdb keeps only in-frame clones here, not all; method: immunoSEQ multiplex PCR. The sample records more than 110,000 clones, around 79% being singletons. The sample was PBMCs. The sequence derives from a male donor in good health and CMV-seronegative.

The CDR3 reads CASTPGREGEAFF. The CDR3 DNA reads TGTGCCAGTACTCCCGGCAGGGAGGGTGAAGCTTTCTTT. This chain uses TRBV19 with TRBJ1-1, with D possibly TRBD1 on 5 matching bases. The germline V gene encodes CDR1 LNHDA and CDR2 SQIVND (reference sequence). CDR3 length: 13 residues. Trimming left V 7 bases short and J 7 bases short, with 16 bases between.